These 27 T cell receptor beta chains share one sample of origin, sequenced in a study of identical twins. TCRdb fed the 5' RACE reads into MiXCR, producing one record per CDR3 protein. The table includes 220,000 or so distinct CDR3 sequences, approximately 7% detected once. The same data also went into a second study, on yellow fever vaccine responses in identical twins.

The sequenced material came from memory (CD45RO+) T cells sorted from blood. These receptors came from a woman aged 18 to 35 in good health.

This clonotype was found many times. This chain joins TRBV20-1 and TRBJ1-1, with D unresolved. Germline-derived CDR1 and CDR2 are DFQATT and SNEGSKA (reference sequence). This CDR3 comprises 11 residues. V was trimmed by 1 base and J by 8 bases, leaving 8 bases between them. In DNA, the CDR3 is TGCAGTGCTAGAGCCCAGACCGAAGCTTTCTTT. It is translated as CSARAQTEAFF.

At least ten counts were recorded for this clonotype. The rearrangement links TRBV24-1 to TRBJ2-7; TRBD2 agrees at 12 bases. Germline assignment: CDR1 KGHDR and CDR2 SFDVKD. This CDR3 spans 18 amino acids. Trimming took 5 bases from V and 2 from J; bases not matched to a gene: 12. In DNA form, the CDR3 reads TGTGCCACCAGTGGTACTAGCGGGAGGTCGCGATACCCCTACGAGCAGTACTTC. Translated: CATSGTSGRSRYPYEQYF.

The chain links TRBV5-1 to TRBJ2-7, with D possibly matching TRBD1 (7 bases). Trimming cost V 0 bases and J 1 base, with 14 bases left between them. Germline CDR1 SGHRS, CDR2 YFSETQ. The CDR3 runs 16 residues. CDR3 loop: CASSLGFQGGSYEQYF. CDR3 bases: TGCGCCAGCAGCTTGGGCTTCCAGGGGGGATCCTACGAGCAGTACTTC.

This clonotype has more than one count but fewer than ten. The V and J genes are TRBV9 and TRBJ2-3; no clear D. Germline V gives CDR1 SGDLS, CDR2 YYNGEE. With 3 bases removed from V and 4 bases from J, the gap between germline ends came to 9 bases. The CDR3 consists of 13 residues. The CDR3 loop reads CASSATMADTQYF. CDR3 sequence (DNA): TGTGCCAGCAGCGCGACCATGGCAGATACGCAGTATTTT. The full variable domain, with the rest looked up from reference TRBV9 and TRBJ2-3, is DSGVTQTPKHLITATGQRVTLRCSPRSGDLSVYWYQQSLDQGLQFLIQYYNGEERAKGNILERFSAQQFPDLHSELNLSSLELGDSALYFCASSATMADTQYFGPGTRLTVL.

The chain has TRBV7-9 and TRBJ2-7; 9 nucleotides line up with TRBD2. The CDR3 is 15 amino acids. The V segment lost 3 bases and the J segment 4 bases; nucleotides outside the gene matches: 7. Germline V lookup: CDR1 SEHNR, CDR2 FQNEAQ (reference sequence). The CDR3 spells CASSFGGSGSYEQYF. The CDR3 nucleotides read TGTGCCAGCAGCTTCGGTGGTAGCGGGAGTTACGAGCAGTACTTC.

The sample holds many counts of this clonotype. The chain is built from TRBV10-3 and TRBJ2-1, with D unclear. With 6 bases removed from V and 0 bases from J, the gap between germline ends came to 6 bases. Germline values: CDR1 ENHRY, CDR2 SYGVKD. The CDR3 is 13 amino acids. CDR3 coding DNA: TGTGCCATCAGATGGGACTCCTACAATGAGCAGTTCTTC. Encoded protein: CAIRWDSYNEQFF.

This clonotype was picked up many times. V gene TRBV5-1 combines with J gene TRBJ1-3, with D perhaps TRBD1 (5 bases). Between the trimmed V and J ends, which lost 0 bases and 2 bases, there was a span of 12 bases. CDR3 length: 16 residues. In germline, CDR1 is SGHRS, CDR2 YFSETQ. The CDR3 nucleotides read TGCGCCAGCAGCTTGGTCGGGGCAGGCGCTGGAAACACCATATATTTT. It is translated as CASSLVGAGAGNTIYF.

This clonotype was seen ten or more times. The chain uses TRBV5-1 and TRBJ1-1, with D perhaps matching TRBD1 (5 bases). V dropped 4 bases and J dropped 1 base, with 11 bases sitting between them. This CDR3 is built from 14 residues. Germline-derived CDR1 and CDR2 are SGHRS and YFSETQ. The CDR3 bases are TGCGCCAGCAGCATGGGACCAGAGAACACTGAAGCTTTCTTT. Protein sequence: CASSMGPENTEAFF.

This clonotype was seen ten or more times. This rearrangement joins TRBV20-1 to TRBJ2-1; 9 bases match TRBD2. Unmatched junction bases numbered 10, after V lost 2 bases and J lost 8 bases. The CDR3 runs 15 residues. Germline V lookup: CDR1 DFQATT, CDR2 SNEGSKA (reference sequence). The CDR3 coding sequence is TGCAGTGCTAGACTACCTAGCGGGGTATCATATGAGCAGTTCTTC. Protein product: CSARLPSGVSYEQFF.

This clonotype has a count of ten or more. V gene TRBV5-1 combines with J gene TRBJ1-1; TRBD1 might be the D (5 bases). Between the trimmed V and J ends, which lost 0 bases and 1 base, there was a span of 10 bases. Germline V gives CDR1 SGHRS, CDR2 YFSETQ. There are 15 residues in the CDR3. CDR3 protein: CASSLGLTENTEAFF. In DNA form, the CDR3 reads TGCGCCAGCAGCTTGGGCTTGACAGAGAACACTGAAGCTTTCTTT.

The table lists this clonotype with many counts. The V and J genes are TRBV10-2 and TRBJ2-1, with D hard to call. In germline, CDR1 is WSHSY, CDR2 SAAADI. The CDR3 contains 14 residues. Trimming took 0 bases from V and 8 from J, leaving 11 bases between them. Written as DNA, the CDR3 is TGCGCCAGCAGTGAGTCGAGCCTAGTTGATGAGCAGTTCTTC. Translation gives CASSESSLVDEQFF.

This clonotype came up a few times. The DNA for the CDR3 is TGTGCCAGCAGTGGGCCGGGGACAGTCGCCGAGCAGTACGTC. Residues: CASSGPGTVAEQYV. The chain has TRBV28 and TRBJ2-7; TRBD1 aligns across 7 bases. Germline values: CDR1 MDHEN, CDR2 SYDVKM. Germline trimming cut 5 bases from V and 6 bases from J; bases unmatched to any gene: 10. CDR3 length equals 14 residues.

Only a few counts were recorded for this clonotype. J is TRBJ1-1 and V is TRBV27, with unresolved D. V was shortened by 3 bases and J by 4 bases, with 15 bases between the two germline ends. Germline V gene lookup returns CDR1 MNHEY and CDR2 SMNVEV (reference sequence). CDR3 length: 15 residues. CDR3 sequence reads: CASSFSVGSSTEAFF. CDR3 DNA: TGTGCCAGCAGTTTTAGTGTCGGATCGAGCACTGAAGCTTTCTTT.

This clonotype was found a few times. V usage is TRBV11-3 and J usage is TRBJ2-5; D tentatively reads TRBD1 or TRBD2 (5 bases each). This CDR3 region has 16 residues. Between the trimmed V and J ends, which lost 5 bases and 4 bases, there was a span of 20 bases. Germline CDR1 and CDR2: SGHNT and YENEEA. The CDR3 DNA reads as TGTGCCAGCAGCCCTGGGACGAATTTGGCGGGAGAGACCCAGTACTTC. Amino acid sequence: CASSPGTNLAGETQYF.

The sample holds many counts of this clonotype. This sequence joins TRBV27 and TRBJ2-3; no firm D call. Germline loops: CDR1 MNHEY, CDR2 SMNVEV (reference sequence). The CDR3 covers 14 residues. The V and J ends lost 2 bases and 4 bases respectively, with 10 bases between them. CDR3 region: CASSLRMGPDTQYF. The CDR3 coding sequence is TGTGCCAGCAGTTTAAGGATGGGCCCAGATACGCAGTATTTT.

This clonotype was seen more than once but under ten times. V usage is TRBV3-1 and J usage is TRBJ1-2, with 9 bases fitting TRBD1. This CDR3 spans 15 amino acids. In germline, CDR1 is LGHDT, CDR2 YNNKEL (reference sequence). V shed 1 base, J shed 5 bases, and the junction held 5 bases outside the gene matches. The CDR3 nucleotides are TGTGCCAGCAGCCAAGCAGTGGACAGGGGTTATGGCTACACCTTC. The encoded protein is CASSQAVDRGYGYTF.

The chain is built from TRBV12-3 or TRBV12-4 and TRBJ1-4; 9 bases match TRBD1. V shed 6 bases and J 7 bases; nucleotides not matched to a gene: 3. This CDR3 spans 13 amino acids. Here the CDR3 reads CASRDRGSEKLFF. CDR3 nucleotides: TGTGCCAGCAGGGACAGGGGTAGTGAAAAACTGTTTTTT.

This chain connects TRBV7-7 to TRBJ2-3, with unresolved D. Germline assignment: CDR1 SSHAT and CDR2 FNYEAQ (reference sequence). The CDR3 length is 13 residues. Trimming cost V 4 bases and J 3 bases, with 8 bases left between them. CDR3 nucleotides: TGTGCCAGCAGCTCCATGCAAACAGATACGCAGTATTTT. It is translated as CASSSMQTDTQYF.

This clonotype was counted a few times. The chain joins TRBV7-3 to TRBJ2-3, with D possibly being TRBD2 (5 bases). V dropped 5 bases and J dropped 2 bases, with 14 bases sitting between them. In germline, CDR1 is SGHTA, CDR2 FQGTGA. The CDR3 runs 15 residues. The CDR3 bases are TGTGCCAGCAGCCCTCTGGACTCCCCCACAGATACGCAGTATTTT. This translates into CASSPLDSPTDTQYF.

This clonotype was counted a few times. The chain uses TRBV10-3 and TRBJ2-7, with D uncertain. The CDR3 has 13 amino acids. Per germline, CDR1 ENHRY and CDR2 SYGVKD. Trimming took 2 bases from V and 4 from J, leaving 9 bases between them. For the CDR3, the DNA is TGTGCCATCAGTGAGATGACAATTTACGAGCAGTACTTC. This codes for CAISEMTIYEQYF.

The genes are TRBV7-9 and TRBJ2-1; the match to TRBD1 covers 7 bases. The CDR3 has 14 residues. CDR1 is SEHNR, CDR2 FQNEAQ, per germline (reference sequence). The V gene end was trimmed by 7 bases and the J gene end by 4 bases; junction bases not matched to a gene: 7. The DNA for the CDR3 is TGTGCCAGCAACCCGGGACAGCCTTACAATGAGCAGTTCTTC. This encodes CASNPGQPYNEQFF.

This clonotype was recorded many times. This sequence joins TRBV12-3 or TRBV12-4 and TRBJ2-3; 9 bases map to TRBD2. This CDR3 has 14 amino acids. With V trimmed by 6 bases and J by 4 bases, 5 bases remained unmatched. The CDR3, as DNA: TGTGCCAGCAGCCTTGGCGGGGGGGCAGATACGCAGTATTTT. As protein: CASSLGGGADTQYF.

This clonotype was seen many times. The gene calls are TRBV12-3 or TRBV12-4 and TRBJ2-6; D is unclear. CDR3 length: 15 amino acids. With 2 bases removed from V and 1 base from J, the gap between germline ends came to 6 bases. The CDR3: CASSLSGSGANVLTF. CDR3 sequence (DNA): TGTGCCAGCAGTTTATCGGGTTCTGGGGCCAACGTCCTGACTTTC.

This clonotype was detected many times. The rearrangement uses TRBV5-1 and TRBJ2-2; 10 nucleotides agree with TRBD2. Germline V gene data show CDR1 as SGHRS and CDR2 as YFSETQ. The CDR3 spans 16 residues. J was trimmed by 5 bases and V by 0 bases; bases with no gene match: 4. The CDR3 spells CASSLASGRVTGELFF. CDR3 coding DNA: TGCGCCAGCAGCTTGGCTAGCGGGAGAGTTACCGGGGAGCTGTTTTTT.

J is TRBJ1-4 and V is TRBV4-1; D possibly corresponds to TRBD1 (5 bases). Germline lookup yields CDR1 MGHRA and CDR2 YSYEKL. Between the trimmed V and J ends, which lost 1 base and 0 bases, there was a span of 12 bases. This CDR3 contains 17 residues. The CDR3, as DNA: TGCGCCAGCAGCCAAGGGCGATTAGGGGCAACTAATGAAAAACTGTTTTTT. Amino acid sequence: CASSQGRLGATNEKLFF.

V usage is TRBV5-6 and J usage is TRBJ2-6; 10 bases agree with TRBD2. The V segment lost 0 bases and the J segment 1 base; nucleotides outside the gene matches: 7. The CDR3 totals 19 residues. Per the germline V gene, CDR1 is SGHDT and CDR2 is YYEEEE. The CDR3 is CASSLALAGATSGANVLTF. The CDR3 coding sequence is TGTGCCAGCAGCTTGGCTCTAGCGGGGGCTACTTCTGGGGCCAACGTCCTGACTTTC.

This clonotype came up many times. J is TRBJ2-1 and V is TRBV6-5; no reliable D call. This CDR3 contains 14 residues. Looked up from germline, CDR1 is MNHEY and CDR2 is SVGAGI. V was shortened by 0 bases and J by 8 bases, with 11 bases between the two germline ends. In nucleotides, the CDR3 is TGTGCCAGCAGTTACTCGAATGGCGTGGATGAGCAGTTCTTC. This translates into CASSYSNGVDEQFF.